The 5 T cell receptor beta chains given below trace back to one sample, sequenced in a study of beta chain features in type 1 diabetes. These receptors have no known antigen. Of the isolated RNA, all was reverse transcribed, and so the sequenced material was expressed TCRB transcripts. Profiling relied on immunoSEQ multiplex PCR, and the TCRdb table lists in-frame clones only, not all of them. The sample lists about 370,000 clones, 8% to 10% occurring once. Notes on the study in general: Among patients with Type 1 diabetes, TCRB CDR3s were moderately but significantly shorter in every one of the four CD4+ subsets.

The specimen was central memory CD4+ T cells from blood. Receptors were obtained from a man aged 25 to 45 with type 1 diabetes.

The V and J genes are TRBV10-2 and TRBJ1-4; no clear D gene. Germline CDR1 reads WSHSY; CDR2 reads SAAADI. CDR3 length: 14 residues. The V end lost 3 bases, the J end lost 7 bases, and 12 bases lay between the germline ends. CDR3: CASSDGQRGEKLFF. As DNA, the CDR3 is TGCGCCAGCAGTGATGGGCAGAGAGGTGAAAAACTGTTTTTT.

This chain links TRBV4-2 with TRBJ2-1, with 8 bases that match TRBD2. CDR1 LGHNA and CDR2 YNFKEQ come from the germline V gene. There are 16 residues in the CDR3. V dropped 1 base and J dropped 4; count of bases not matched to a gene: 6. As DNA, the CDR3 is TGTGCCAGCAGCCAAGCGGTACTAGCGGATTACAATGAGCAGTTCTTC. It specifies CASSQAVLADYNEQFF.

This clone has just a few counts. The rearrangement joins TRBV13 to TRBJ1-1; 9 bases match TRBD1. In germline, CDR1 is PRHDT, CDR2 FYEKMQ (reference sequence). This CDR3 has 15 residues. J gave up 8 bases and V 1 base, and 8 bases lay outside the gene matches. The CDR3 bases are TGTGCCAGCAGCTTAGAAGACAGGGGGACGGCGGAAGCTTTCTTT. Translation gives CASSLEDRGTAEAFF. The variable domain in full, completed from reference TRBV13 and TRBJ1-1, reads AAGVIQSPRHLIKEKRETATLKCYPIPRHDTVYWYQQGPGQDPQFLISFYEKMQSDKGSIPDRFSAQQFSDYHSELNMSSLELGDSALYFCASSLEDRGTAEAFFGQGTRLTVV.

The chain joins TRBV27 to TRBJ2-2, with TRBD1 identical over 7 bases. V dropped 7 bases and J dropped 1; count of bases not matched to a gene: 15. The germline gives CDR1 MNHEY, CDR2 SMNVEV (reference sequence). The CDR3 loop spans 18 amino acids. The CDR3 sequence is CASTLPPRGMGNTGELFF. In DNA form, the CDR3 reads TGTGCCAGCACCCTCCCCCCCAGGGGGATGGGGAACACCGGGGAGCTGTTTTTT.

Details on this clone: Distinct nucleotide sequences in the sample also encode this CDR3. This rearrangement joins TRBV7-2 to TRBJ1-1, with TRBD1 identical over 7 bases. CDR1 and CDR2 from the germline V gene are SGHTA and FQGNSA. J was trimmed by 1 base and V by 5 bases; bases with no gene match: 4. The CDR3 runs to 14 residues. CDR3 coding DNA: TGTGCCAGCAGCCCGGGGACAGCGAACACTGAAGCTTTCTTT. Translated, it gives CASSPGTANTEAFF.